Sequencing of this T cell receptor beta chain was carried out in a study of cytomegalovirus exposure and HLA in healthy donors. This CDR3 has 16 amino acids. Germline values: CDR1 LNHDA, CDR2 SQIVND (reference sequence). V lost 5 bases, J lost 0 bases, and 14 bases lay in between. Each donor was healthy, and each was a bone marrow donor. In the PCR, 60 Vbeta and 13 Jbeta primers were used. Sequencing used immunoSEQ multiplex PCR; TCRdb keeps in-frame clones, though not all of them. The sample includes about 260,000 clones, about 83% of them seen just once. The rearrangement uses TRBV19 and TRBJ2-4, with D perhaps matching TRBD1 (6 bases). The clonotype was recovered from a woman aged 40 to 55 in good health and CMV-seropositive. Source material: PBMCs. The CDR3 sequence: CASSLPGQIAKNIQYF. The DNA of the CDR3 is TGTGCCAGTAGTTTACCGGGACAAATAGCCAAAAACATTCAGTACTTC. Combining the CDR3 with reference TRBV19 and TRBJ2-4 gives the whole variable domain DGGITQSPKYLFRKEGQNVTLSCEQNLNHDAMYWYRQDPGQGLRLIYYSQIVNDFQKGDIAEGYSVSREKKESFPLTVTSAQKNPTAFYLCASSLPGQIAKNIQYFGAGTRLSVL.